Sequencing of this TCR beta chain was carried out in a study of T-cell reconstitution after alpha-beta-depleted transplantation in children. There are many counts of this clonotype. For TCRbeta, the library was prepared with unique molecular identifiers. One entry per CDR3 protein results from TCRdb running MiXCR on the PCR reads. The table records over 550,000 distinct CDR3 sequences, over 9.5% of them present only once. The ends were cut back, 3 bases at V and 4 bases at J, with 18 bases in the middle. The CDR3 runs 15 residues. CDR1 and CDR2 (germline): SQVTM, ANQGSEA. The clonotype was recovered from a human donor who donated a stem cell graft to a child with acute myeloid leukemia. The V and J genes are TRBV29-1 and TRBJ2-5; TRBD1 is a possible D gene (6 bases). The material was PBMCs from the stem cell graft donor, obtained from the stem cell graft. The CDR3, as DNA: TGCAGCGTTGACCCCACAGGGAGCCTACGAGAGACCCAGTACTTC. Translated, it gives CSVDPTGSLRETQYF. Full variable domain (rest looked up from reference TRBV29-1 and TRBJ2-5): SAVISQKPSRDICQRGTSLTIQCQVDSQVTMMFWYRQQPGQSLTLIATANQGSEATYESGFVIDKFPISRPNLTFSTLTVSNMSPEDSSIYLCSVDPTGSLRETQYFGPGTRLLVL.